These T cell receptor beta chains were read from a single sample in a study of beta chain features in type 1 diabetes. Only in-frame clones appear in the TCRdb table, and some are missing; sequencing was by immunoSEQ multiplex PCR. The sample records about 40,000 clones, approximately 49% being singletons. Sequencing was performed on stem cell memory CD4+ T cells from blood. Receptors originate from a woman younger than 45 in good health. CDR3s include the opening cysteine and the closing phenylalanine or tryptophan. Fields, in order: CDR3 DNA, CDR3 protein, D gene, V gene, clone size, J gene. The D gene is left open where the match is weak. For some rows the clone size is stated as once, few or many, or as a class when expanded; others skip it.

DNA: TGTGCCAGCAGCTGGACAGTGTTCGAGCAGTACTTC; CDR3: CASSWTVFEQYF; D: NA; V: TRBV6-5; size: NA; J: TRBJ2-7
DNA: TGTGCCAGCAGGAACAGGGGATTTGGCACAGATACGCAGTATTTT; CDR3: CASRNRGFGTDTQYF; D: TRBD1; V: TRBV6-6; size: NA; J: TRBJ2-3
DNA: TGTGCCATCAGTGAGTCCTTAATTTTAGAGACCCAGTACTTC; CDR3: CAISESLILETQYF; D: NA; V: TRBV10-3; size: NA; J: TRBJ2-5
DNA: TGTGCCAGCAGCTTATCCTGGGGGGATACTGAAGCTTTCTTT; CDR3: CASSLSWGDTEAFF; D: NA; V: TRBV7-3; size: NA; J: TRBJ1-1
DNA: TGTGCCAGCTCACCACCGGACGGGACAGGGGATAGCGGGTCCTACGAGCAGTACTTC; CDR3: CASSPPDGTGDSGSYEQYF; D: TRBD1; V: TRBV18; size: NA; J: TRBJ2-7
DNA: TGTGCCAGCAGCGTAGATCGGGACAGGGGAAGGGTCGAGCAGTACTTC; CDR3: CASSVDRDRGRVEQYF; D: TRBD1; V: TRBV9; size: NA; J: TRBJ2-7
DNA: TGTGCCAGCAGTGCGAACCCGCTAGGGACAGGGAGCTCCTACGAGCAGTACTTC; CDR3: CASSANPLGTGSSYEQYF; D: TRBD1; V: TRBV28; size: NA; J: TRBJ2-7
DNA: TGTGCCAGCAGTACGGGACAGGTCTACAATGAGCAGTTCTTC; CDR3: CASSTGQVYNEQFF; D: TRBD1; V: TRBV28; size: NA; J: TRBJ2-1
DNA: TGTGCCTGTCAAAGCCCCGCAGGGAACACTGAAGCTTTCTTT; CDR3: CACQSPAGNTEAFF; D: NA; V: TRBV30; size: few; J: TRBJ1-1
DNA: TGTGCCAGCAGCGTAGCGGGAGGGGGAGCCCAAGATACGCAGTATTTT; CDR3: CASSVAGGGAQDTQYF; D: TRBD2; V: TRBV7-3; size: few; J: TRBJ2-3
DNA: TGTGCCATCAGTGAAGCGGGATCCTACGAGCAGTACTTC; CDR3: CAISEAGSYEQYF; D: TRBD2; V: TRBV10-3; size: NA; J: TRBJ2-7
DNA: TGTGCCAGCAGTCCCCAAGGGACAGGGAGGAATGAGCAGTTCTTC; CDR3: CASSPQGTGRNEQFF; D: TRBD1; V: TRBV28; size: NA; J: TRBJ2-1
DNA: TGTGCCAGCAGCAGGGGACTAGCGGGAATGGAGACCCAGTACTTC; CDR3: CASSRGLAGMETQYF; D: TRBD2; V: TRBV5-6; size: NA; J: TRBJ2-5
DNA: TGCGCCAGCAGCCAAGATCGATCTGCGCGGGGCCTAGCCAAAAACATTCAGTACTTC; CDR3: CASSQDRSARGLAKNIQYF; D: NA; V: TRBV4-1; size: few; J: TRBJ2-4
DNA: TGTGCCAGCAGCTATCGCCCGGGACTGAGCTCCTACGAGCAGTACTTC; CDR3: CASSYRPGLSSYEQYF; D: NA; V: TRBV27; size: NA; J: TRBJ2-7
DNA: TGTGCCAGCAGCCCCGTGCCCGGACAGGGTGGGAGCTACACCTTC; CDR3: CASSPVPGQGGSYTF; D: TRBD1; V: TRBV7-2; size: NA; J: TRBJ1-2
DNA: TGCGCCAGCAGCTTGGAATGGCCTCGTGGCTACACCTTC; CDR3: CASSLEWPRGYTF; D: NA; V: TRBV5-1; size: few; J: TRBJ1-2
DNA: TGTGCCAGCAGCGCCGCAGGGTGGGCCTACGAGCAGTACTTC; CDR3: CASSAAGWAYEQYF; D: NA; V: TRBV11-3; size: NA; J: TRBJ2-7
DNA: TGTGCCAGCAGTTTCCTTTCCCTATCTAGCGGTTACACAGATACGCAGTATTTT; CDR3: CASSFLSLSSGYTDTQYF; D: TRBD2; V: TRBV28; size: NA; J: TRBJ2-3
DNA: TGTGCCAGTAGGACAATTAGCTCCTACAATGAGCAGTTCTTC; CDR3: CASRTISSYNEQFF; D: NA; V: TRBV19; size: NA; J: TRBJ2-1
DNA: TGTGCCAGCAGTTTGGGGGGAGGCGGCAATCAGCCCCAGCATTTT; CDR3: CASSLGGGGNQPQHF; D: NA; V: TRBV6-5; size: NA; J: TRBJ1-5
DNA: TGTGCCAGTAGTATCTTTTGGGACAGATATAGCAATCAGCCCCAGCATTTT; CDR3: CASSIFWDRYSNQPQHF; D: TRBD1; V: TRBV19; size: NA; J: TRBJ1-5
DNA: TGTGCCAGCAGCGTACTAGCGGGAGGATCCTACGAGCAGTACTTC; CDR3: CASSVLAGGSYEQYF; D: TRBD2; V: TRBV9; size: NA; J: TRBJ2-7
DNA: TGTGCCAGCAGCACGACAGGGAGCTCCTACAATGAGCAGTTCTTC; CDR3: CASSTTGSSYNEQFF; D: TRBD1; V: TRBV7-3; size: few; J: TRBJ2-1
DNA: TGTGCCAGCAGCGGACAGGGCATGAACACTGAAGCTTTCTTT; CDR3: CASSGQGMNTEAFF; D: TRBD1; V: TRBV2; size: NA; J: TRBJ1-1
DNA: TGTGCCAGCAGAATCGACAGTTACAATGAGCAGTTCTTC; CDR3: CASRIDSYNEQFF; D: NA; V: TRBV7-9; size: NA; J: TRBJ2-1
DNA: TGTGCCAGCAGCGTGGATCCGGGACAGGGGTTGGGTGGCTACACCTTC; CDR3: CASSVDPGQGLGGYTF; D: TRBD1; V: TRBV9; size: NA; J: TRBJ1-2
DNA: TGTGCCAGTAGTTCGCTCGGGGTCAACTCCTACAATGAGCAGTTCTTC; CDR3: CASSSLGVNSYNEQFF; D: NA; V: TRBV19; size: NA; J: TRBJ2-1
DNA: TGCGCCAGCAGGGGACTCGGAGCCTCCTACAATGAGCAGTTCTTC; CDR3: CASRGLGASYNEQFF; D: NA; V: TRBV5-1; size: few; J: TRBJ2-1
DNA: TGTGCCAGCTCACCACGGCGGGAGGCCTACAATGAGCAGTTCTTC; CDR3: CASSPRREAYNEQFF; D: TRBD2; V: TRBV18; size: few; J: TRBJ2-1
DNA: TGTGCCAGCAGCTCCCTGGGCCTGAACACTGAAGCTTTCTTT; CDR3: CASSSLGLNTEAFF; D: NA; V: TRBV5-4; size: NA; J: TRBJ1-1
DNA: TGTGCCAGCAGCTCGGGACTAGCCGGTCAAGAGACCCAGTACTTC; CDR3: CASSSGLAGQETQYF; D: TRBD2; V: TRBV11-2; size: NA; J: TRBJ2-5
DNA: TGTGCCAGCTCACCGGAGCGGGGGAGCACAGATACGCAGTATTTT; CDR3: CASSPERGSTDTQYF; D: TRBD2; V: TRBV18; size: NA; J: TRBJ2-3
DNA: TGTGCCAGCAGCTTAGTTCTCACGCCGTCAGGCGAGGAGACCCAGTACTTC; CDR3: CASSLVLTPSGEETQYF; D: NA; V: TRBV7-9; size: NA; J: TRBJ2-5
DNA: TGTGCCAGCAGCCAGGGGAGGGGTGCAGATACGCAGTATTTT; CDR3: CASSQGRGADTQYF; D: NA; V: TRBV11-3; size: NA; J: TRBJ2-3
DNA: TGTGCCAGCAGCTTAGGGCTAGCGGGAGCAGTTGGTAATGAGCAGTTCTTC; CDR3: CASSLGLAGAVGNEQFF; D: TRBD2; V: TRBV11-2; size: few; J: TRBJ2-1
DNA: TGTGCCAGCATTGAGGGGCCGAGCTCCTACAATGAGCAGTTCTTC; CDR3: CASIEGPSSYNEQFF; D: NA; V: TRBV2; size: few; J: TRBJ2-1
DNA: TGTGCCAGTAGCAACCTTCAGGGGGGCGACGAGCAGTACTTC; CDR3: CASSNLQGGDEQYF; D: NA; V: TRBV19; size: NA; J: TRBJ2-7
DNA: TGTGCCAGCACCGAAAGAGGGAGGGAGCAGTACTTC; CDR3: CASTERGREQYF; D: NA; V: TRBV28; size: few; J: TRBJ2-7
DNA: TGTGCCAGCAGTTCACCGGGACAGGGGAGAAAACTGTTTTTT; CDR3: CASSSPGQGRKLFF; D: TRBD1; V: TRBV25-1; size: NA; J: TRBJ1-4
DNA: TGCGCCAGCAGCCAAGATCAAGGGACTCAGCAGTTCTTC; CDR3: CASSQDQGTQQFF; D: NA; V: TRBV4-1; size: few; J: TRBJ2-1
DNA: TGTGCCACCAGCAGAGAGGCAAGCTCCTACAATGAGCAGTTCTTC; CDR3: CATSREASSYNEQFF; D: NA; V: TRBV15; size: few; J: TRBJ2-1
DNA: TGCGCCAGCAGCCCAGGACTAGCGGCGAGCTCCTACGAGCAGTACTTC; CDR3: CASSPGLAASSYEQYF; D: TRBD2; V: TRBV5-1; size: once; J: TRBJ2-7
DNA: TGTGCCAGCAGTTCACAGGGTCAGGGGAAGACTGAAGCTTTCTTT; CDR3: CASSSQGQGKTEAFF; D: NA; V: TRBV6-5; size: NA; J: TRBJ1-1
DNA: TGTGCCAGCAGCTTAGCACTAGCGGCCTACAATGAGCAGTTCTTC; CDR3: CASSLALAAYNEQFF; D: TRBD2; V: TRBV7-9; size: once; J: TRBJ2-1
DNA: TGTGCCAGCTCACCTGGGCTAGCGGGGACCTACGAGCAGTACTTC; CDR3: CASSPGLAGTYEQYF; D: TRBD2; V: TRBV18; size: many; J: TRBJ2-7
DNA: TGCGCCAGCAGCTTGGTCTTTGGCCAAACAGATGAGCAGTTCTTC; CDR3: CASSLVFGQTDEQFF; D: NA; V: TRBV5-1; size: NA; J: TRBJ2-1
DNA: TGTGCCAGCTCACCAGGAGCCGGGGAGCTGTTTTTT; CDR3: CASSPGAGELFF; D: NA; V: TRBV18; size: few; J: TRBJ2-2
DNA: TGCGCCAGCAGCTTGGCCGGGACGAACACCGGGGAGCTGTTTTTT; CDR3: CASSLAGTNTGELFF; D: NA; V: TRBV5-1; size: NA; J: TRBJ2-2
DNA: TGCGCCAGCAGCCAATCGACTAGCCGGGAGACCCAGTACTTC; CDR3: CASSQSTSRETQYF; D: TRBD2; V: TRBV4-3; size: NA; J: TRBJ2-5
DNA: TGTGCCAGCAGTGACACCCGCTCCTCCTGGGAGACCCAGTACTTC; CDR3: CASSDTRSSWETQYF; D: NA; V: TRBV27; size: NA; J: TRBJ2-5
DNA: TGTGCCAGCAGCAAAGAGCAAGCCTACAATGAGCAGTTCTTC; CDR3: CASSKEQAYNEQFF; D: NA; V: TRBV21-1; size: NA; J: TRBJ2-1